The clone carrying this TCR beta chain was recorded a few times. The antigen is undetermined. The data belong to a study of STAT5B mutations in CD4+ large granular lymphocyte leukemia. Sequenced by immunoSEQ multiplex PCR; TCRdb stores in-frame clones only, minus some. The profile covers tens of thousands of clones, with around 80% appearing a single time and approximately 0.53% taken by the ten largest. Study findings and constraints: Main leukemic clonotypes were patient-specific, but roughly 25% appeared at low frequency elsewhere.

Sequenced material: CD4+ T cells from blood buffy coats. The receptor was isolated from a human donor in good health.

CDR3 bases: TGTGCCATCAGCCGGACTCAAGATACGCAGTATTTT. Translation: CAISRTQDTQYF. V usage is TRBV10-3 and J usage is TRBJ2-3; D possibly corresponds to TRBD2 (5 bases). Trimming left V 6 bases short and J 5 bases short, with 9 bases between. The CDR3 contains 12 residues. Germline-derived CDR1 and CDR2 are ENHRY and SYGVKD.